These 16 T cell receptor beta chains originate from one sample sequenced in a study of long-term antiretroviral therapy in people with HIV. Sequencing used immunoSEQ v3.0 at survey level. Sequencing used immunoSEQ multiplex PCR; TCRdb keeps in-frame clones, though not all of them. Here the sample spans about 25,000 clones, about 92% being singletons. Specimen: unsorted PBMCs, collected 7.6 years after starting antiretroviral therapy. These receptors came from a woman in her forties with HIV.

The rearrangement joins TRBV27 to TRBJ1-4; possibly TRBD1 for D (5 bases). Trimming left V 0 bases short and J 5 bases short, with 10 bases between. Germline-derived CDR1 and CDR2 are MNHEY and SMNVEV (reference sequence). This CDR3 has 15 amino acids. CDR3 region: CASSLSGTLNEKLFF. DNA of the CDR3: TGTGCCAGCAGTTTATCCGGGACGCTAAATGAAAAACTGTTTTTT.

This clone has a handful of counts. The chain combines TRBV5-1 with TRBJ2-7, with a weak D call TRBD2 (6 bases). In germline, CDR1 is SGHRS, CDR2 YFSETQ. The CDR3 contains 14 residues. V lost 5 bases, J lost 5 bases, and 17 bases lay in between. The CDR3 bases are TGCGCCAGCAGGCGTATGGAGGGGTCCAACGAGCAGTACTTC. This gives the protein CASRRMEGSNEQYF.

The chain has TRBV5-1 and TRBJ1-5; 10 nucleotides match TRBD1. Germline V gene lookup returns CDR1 SGHRS and CDR2 YFSETQ. J lost 5 bases, V lost 5 bases, and 4 bases had no gene match. This CDR3 spans 14 amino acids. The CDR3 here is CASRTGTGDQPQHF. DNA of the CDR3: TGCGCCAGCAGGACCGGGACAGGGGATCAGCCCCAGCATTTT.

CDR3 loop: CAISGPEGLAATDTQYF. The DNA of the CDR3 is TGTGCCATCAGTGGTCCCGAAGGACTAGCGGCCACAGATACGCAGTATTTT. The rearrangement uses TRBV10-3 and TRBJ2-3; TRBD2 matches at 10 bases. After removal of 4 bases from V and 2 bases from J, the junction contained 9 bases not matched to a gene. This CDR3 has 17 amino acids. Germline-derived CDR1 and CDR2 are ENHRY and SYGVKD.

The chain employs TRBV7-3 and TRBJ2-3, with 10 bases fitting TRBD2. CDR3 length equals 16 residues. With V trimmed by 4 bases and J by 6 bases, 10 bases remained unmatched. Germline CDR1 is SGHTA and CDR2 is FQGTGA. The CDR3 is CASSSIAGGRMDTQYF. The CDR3, as DNA: TGTGCCAGCAGCTCGATAGCGGGGGGCCGCATGGATACGCAGTATTTT.

The chain couples TRBV18 to TRBJ1-2; D is possibly TRBD1 (6 bases). This CDR3 is built from 14 residues. Trimming pared 5 bases from V and 7 bases from J, leaving 17 bases between. Germline lookup yields CDR1 KGHSH and CDR2 LQKENI. The CDR3 is CASSDKTGSIGYTF. CDR3 DNA: TGTGCCAGCTCAGATAAGACAGGCAGTATTGGCTACACCTTC.

The CDR3 region is CASSPGTSGGAQETQYF. As DNA, the CDR3 is TGCGCCAGCAGCCCCGGGACTAGCGGGGGGGCACAAGAGACCCAGTACTTC. The chain links TRBV5-1 to TRBJ2-5, with TRBD2 identical over 16 bases. V dropped 4 bases and J dropped 2; count of bases not matched to a gene: 5. This CDR3 is built from 17 residues. Germline CDR1 and CDR2: SGHRS and YFSETQ.

The chain combines TRBV7-2 with TRBJ1-1; TRBD1 matches 9 bases. The J segment lost 0 bases and the V segment lost 6 bases, leaving 5 bases of the junction unmatched. Germline assignment: CDR1 SGHTA and CDR2 FQGNSA. The CDR3 loop spans 15 amino acids. CDR3 amino acids: CASRVQGAMNTEAFF. CDR3 coding DNA: TGTGCCAGCAGGGTACAGGGGGCAATGAACACTGAAGCTTTCTTT.

There are a few counts of this clone. The chain uses TRBV6-5 and TRBJ1-1; D unclear. CDR1 and CDR2 (germline): MNHEY, SVGAGI. V was trimmed by 0 bases and J by 7 bases, leaving 6 bases between them. The CDR3 length is 12 residues. CDR3 residues: CASSYSSGEAFF. The CDR3 bases are TGTGCCAGCAGTTACTCGTCGGGTGAAGCTTTCTTT.

This clone was counted once. This sequence joins TRBV7-9 and TRBJ2-7; possibly TRBD1 for D (7 bases). Trimming stripped 1 base from V and 4 bases from J, with 17 bases between. Germline V gene data show CDR1 as SEHNR and CDR2 as FQNEAQ (reference sequence). This CDR3 is 16 amino acids long. The CDR3 spells CASSLGPAGGLYEQYF. The CDR3 DNA reads as TGTGCCAGCAGCTTAGGACCTGCAGGGGGGTTGTACGAGCAGTACTTC.

The J gene is TRBJ2-3, the V gene TRBV9; no clear D gene. The V gene's germline CDR1 is SGDLS and CDR2 YYNGEE. The CDR3 sequence is 14 residues long. Trimming removed 0 bases at V and 2 bases at J, with 7 bases between. CDR3 sequence: CASSVASYTDTQYF. Here the CDR3 DNA reads TGTGCCAGCAGCGTAGCCTCCTACACAGATACGCAGTATTTT.

This sequence joins TRBV19 and TRBJ2-7; 7 bases map to TRBD1. Trimming at V came to 0 bases and at J to 0 bases, leaving 8 bases not matched to a gene. The CDR3 length is 17 residues. Germline V gene data show CDR1 as LNHDA and CDR2 as SQIVND (reference sequence). The CDR3 nucleotides read TGTGCCAGTAGTATAGATCGACCGGGACAGAGCTCCTACGAGCAGTACTTC. Encoded protein: CASSIDRPGQSSYEQYF.

The chain carries TRBV6-5 and TRBJ1-6; D call uncertain. Looked up from germline, CDR1 is MNHEY and CDR2 is SVGAGI. The CDR3 is 15 amino acids. Trimming removed 6 bases from V and 8 bases from J, with 17 bases in between. DNA for the CDR3: TGTGCCAGCAGACCCCGCGGCGGAGATTATTCACCCCTCCACTTT. Protein: CASRPRGGDYSPLHF.

DNA for the CDR3: TGTGCCAGCAGTTATAGTTACGGGACAGGCTACGAGCAGTACTTC. This codes for CASSYSYGTGYEQYF. V and J are TRBV6-5 and TRBJ2-7; 8 nucleotides line up with TRBD1. The CDR3 is 15 residues long. The ends lost 3 bases at V and 3 bases at J; junction bases unmatched: 7. Germline CDR1 reads MNHEY; CDR2 reads SVGAGI.

The chain carries TRBV5-1 and TRBJ2-2; D could derive from TRBD1 or TRBD2 (6 bases each). Looked up from germline, CDR1 is SGHRS and CDR2 is YFSETQ. The CDR3 has 15 residues. The V gene lost 9 bases and the J gene lost 1 base, with 16 bases spanning the gap. The CDR3 DNA reads as TGCGCCACCAAGACGGGGGCGTTGAACACCGGGGAGCTGTTTTTT. Protein sequence: CATKTGALNTGELFF.

The chain has TRBV4-3 and TRBJ1-4; D unclear. The CDR3 length is 16 residues. From germline, CDR1 is LGHNA and CDR2 YSLEER. Deletions cut 1 base from V and 2 bases from J, with 11 bases between. The CDR3 is CASSQGTLPTNEKLFF. The CDR3 DNA is TGCGCCAGCAGCCAAGGGACCCTCCCGACTAATGAAAAACTGTTTTTT.